This T cell receptor (beta chain) was sequenced for a study of T-cell reconstitution after alpha-beta-depleted transplantation in children (dated by TCRdb to between 2015 and 2016). Some background on the complete study: Using TCR repertoire profiling, the study followed T-cell immune reconstitution in a quantitative way in children after TCRalphabeta/CD19-depleted allogeneic hematopoietic cell transplantation.

Overall study outcomes, separate from this receptor: Hyperexpanded clone frequencies declined over subsequent months; after one year, T-cell counts and TCRbeta diversity were mostly attributed to newly produced T cells. About two months after transplant, the apparently early recovery of alphabetaT-cell counts reportedly depended on just several hundred clones that had expanded rapidly and came from non-depleted graft cells. The high TCRbeta diversity at day 60 in some patients was ascribed to recipient T cells and intrathymic progenitors that had survived conditioning.

Receptors were amplified or captured by PCR. The instrument given in TCRdb is Illumina HiSeq 2500. To normalize quantification of the TCRbeta repertoire, the TCR libraries were built with molecular barcoding that relied on unique molecular identifiers. The public reads were reprocessed in TCRdb via fastp at Q25 and MiXCR, keeping in-frame beta chains. Rows merge per CDR3 protein into single entries with the most common DNA and genes. The sample data list hundreds of thousands of distinct CDR3 sequences, and around 8.4% of these were observed just once. The top ten clones comprise about a third of the sample. What the treatment or condition label conveys for this sample: allogeneic hematopoietic cell transplantation with graft depleted of TCRalphabeta T cells and CD19 B cells. The children who served as transplant recipients had been given grafts of TCRalphabeta/CD19-depleted allogeneic hematopoietic cells.

As regards this clonotype: Its antigen is not yet known. Base quality data are lacking; no much larger clone is found one base away.

V was cut back by 4 bases and J by 7 bases, leaving a gap of 23 bases between them. As encoded in the germline V gene, CDR1 is SNHLY while CDR2 is FYNNEI. Its CDR3 holds 16 amino acids, cysteine through valine. Solely the CDR3 DNA is kept, with 48 bases framed from the first base. This sample comprised PBMCs, mostly from graft donor cells, obtained 360 days after TCRalphabeta/CD19-depleted stem cell transplant. The sequence links TRBV2 to TRBJ2-7, with TRBD1 as a weak D call on 7 bases. The TCR originated in a male patient aged 2 to 9 who had a stem cell transplant for acute myeloid leukemia, so the T cells may come from the graft donor. The encoded CDR3 is CASSGGAGQTSGEQYV. The DNA sequence is TGTGCCAGCAGTGGAGGGGCGGGACAGACCTCGGGAGAGCAGTACGTC.